The 28 T cell receptor beta chains below all came from one sample that was sequenced in a study of neurological immune-mediated disorders. One entry per CDR3 protein, called by TCRdb with MiXCR from the 5' RACE reads. The sample includes roughly 98,000 distinct CDR3 sequences, around 13% seen only once; the top ten take roughly 4.8%. This sample's time point: longitudinal time-point 2. The sample comprised PBMCs. These receptors all stem from a female donor with HTLV-1-associated myelopathy (HAM/TSP).

Ten or more counts support this clonotype. The V call is TRBV5-1, the J call TRBJ2-5, with D possibly matching TRBD2 (6 bases). V lost 3 bases to trimming and J lost 0 bases, with 12 bases between them. In germline, CDR1 is SGHRS, CDR2 YFSETQ. The CDR3 totals 15 residues. CDR3 sequence reads: CASSSLGLNQETQYF. The CDR3 DNA sequence: TGCGCCAGCAGCTCCCTGGGACTGAACCAAGAGACCCAGTACTTC. The full variable domain, completed using reference TRBV5-1 and TRBJ2-5, is KAGVTQTPRYLIKTRGQQVTLSCSPISGHRSVSWYQQTPGQGLQFLFEYFSETQRNKGNFPGRFSGRQFSNSRSEMNVSTLELGDSALYLCASSSLGLNQETQYFGPGTRLLVL.

The table lists this clonotype with many counts. V usage is TRBV4-2 and J usage is TRBJ1-5; possible D gene TRBD1, 6 bases. The V gene's germline CDR1 is LGHNA and CDR2 YNFKEQ. The CDR3 loop spans 16 amino acids. Deletions cut 3 bases from V and 4 bases from J, with 16 bases between. CDR3 region: CASSQGPGGPNQPQHF. CDR3 in DNA: TGTGCCAGCAGCCAGGGTCCGGGGGGGCCAAATCAGCCCCAGCATTTT.

J is TRBJ2-1 and V is TRBV18; D might be TRBD1 or TRBD2, each matching 5 bases. The CDR3 is 15 amino acids. V was pared by 3 bases and J by 10 bases, with 19 bases between. Germline lookup yields CDR1 KGHSH and CDR2 LQKENI. This CDR3 is CASSPGAVPGLEQFF. In nucleotides, the CDR3 is TGTGCCAGCTCACCCGGGGCCGTGCCAGGGTTGGAGCAGTTCTTC.

This clonotype appeared many times. V gene TRBV12-3 or TRBV12-4 combines with J gene TRBJ2-1; 8 bases match TRBD1. CDR3 length equals 15 residues. The trim removed 6 bases at V and 3 bases at J, leaving 7 bases unmatched. CDR3 protein: CASSQTGDYYNEQFF. As DNA, the CDR3 is TGTGCCAGCAGCCAGACAGGGGATTACTACAATGAGCAGTTCTTC.

V is TRBV7-9 and J is TRBJ2-7; no firm D call. In germline, CDR1 is SEHNR, CDR2 FQNEAQ (reference sequence). V lost 7 bases to trimming and J lost 6 bases, with 16 bases between them. The CDR3 consists of 13 residues. The DNA of the CDR3 is TGTGCCAGCAAACGGTCCGAAGACGGCGAGCAGTACTTC. Amino acids: CASKRSEDGEQYF. Based on the CDR3 plus reference TRBV7-9 and TRBJ2-7, the full variable domain is DTGVSQNPRHKITKRGQNVTFRCDPISEHNRLYWYRQTLGQGPEFLTYFQNEAQLEKSRLLSDRFSAERPKGSFSTLEIQRTEQGDSAMYLCASKRSEDGEQYFGPGTRLTVT.

This clonotype was seen ten or more times. This chain connects TRBV28 to TRBJ2-3; D might be TRBD1 or TRBD2, each matching 6 bases. V was trimmed by 4 bases and J by 4 bases, leaving 15 bases between them. Germline V gene lookup returns CDR1 MDHEN and CDR2 SYDVKM. The CDR3 extends over 15 amino acids. The CDR3 sequence is CASSSQGGGPDTQYF. CDR3 DNA: TGTGCCAGCAGTTCCCAGGGTGGGGGGCCAGATACGCAGTATTTT.

This clonotype was picked up many times. This rearrangement joins TRBV5-1 to TRBJ2-7, with unresolved D. The germline gives CDR1 SGHRS, CDR2 YFSETQ. Trimming shortened V by 3 bases and J by 0 bases, and 4 bases separated the two germline ends. The length of the CDR3 is 12 residues. CDR3 sequence: CASSSNSYEQYF. DNA of the CDR3: TGCGCCAGCAGCTCCAACTCCTACGAGCAGTACTTC.

This clonotype came up many times. The V call is TRBV20-1, the J call TRBJ2-1; 8 nucleotides agree with TRBD1. Trimming took 2 bases from V and 10 from J; bases not matched to a gene: 10. Germline CDR1 DFQATT, CDR2 SNEGSKA (reference sequence). This CDR3 has 14 residues. CDR3 bases: TGCAGTGCTAGACGGACAGGGCAAACCCGAGAGCAGTTCTTC. Amino acids: CSARRTGQTREQFF.

This clonotype came up many times. This chain joins TRBV20-1 and TRBJ1-2; D is uncertain. V lost 4 bases to trimming and J lost 8 bases, with 11 bases between them. Germline V gives CDR1 DFQATT, CDR2 SNEGSKA (reference sequence). This CDR3 has 11 amino acids. The CDR3 reads CSAKPTEGYTF. CDR3 DNA sequence: TGCAGTGCTAAACCGACCGAGGGCTACACCTTC.

This clonotype was picked up many times. The chain employs TRBV5-1 and TRBJ1-4; D possibly corresponds to TRBD1 (5 bases). This CDR3 comprises 15 residues. V shed 2 bases and J shed 7 bases, with 15 bases lying between them. CDR1 is SGHRS and CDR2 is YFSETQ in the germline V gene. Here the CDR3 DNA reads TGCGCCAGCAGCTTATCAGGGCAGATCCCTGAAAAACTGTTTTTT. It is translated as CASSLSGQIPEKLFF.

This clonotype was seen ten or more times. The gene calls are TRBV15 and TRBJ2-3; D gene uncertain. The V and J ends lost 3 bases and 2 bases respectively, with 15 bases between them. The length of the CDR3 is 16 residues. Germline CDR1 and CDR2: LNHNV and YYDKDF (reference sequence). The CDR3 DNA reads as TGTGCCACCAGCAGGCCTACCGGGTCCCTCACAGATACGCAGTATTTT. As protein: CATSRPTGSLTDTQYF.

This clonotype was detected many times. The chain couples TRBV4-2 to TRBJ2-7; D gene unclear. CDR3 length: 15 amino acids. The ends were cut back, 1 base at V and 1 base at J, with 11 bases in the middle. Germline assignment: CDR1 LGHNA and CDR2 YNFKEQ. The CDR3: CASSQGRHGSYEQYF. DNA of the CDR3: TGTGCCAGCAGCCAAGGGAGACATGGATCCTACGAGCAGTACTTC.

The V gene is TRBV7-2, the J gene TRBJ2-7; TRBD1 matches 9 bases. The CDR3 has 15 residues. V trimming: 1 base; J trimming: 3 bases; junction bases outside the gene matches: 4. Germline V gene lookup returns CDR1 SGHTA and CDR2 FQGNSA. In DNA form, the CDR3 reads TGTGCCAGCAGCTTAGAAGGGACAGGGTACTACGAGCAGTACTTC. It codes for CASSLEGTGYYEQYF. The entire variable domain, with the rest obtained from reference TRBV7-2 and TRBJ2-7, is as follows: GAGVSQSPSNKVTEKGKDVELRCDPISGHTALYWYRQSLGQGLEFLIYFQGNSAPDKSGLPSDRFSAERTGGSVSTLTIQRTQQEDSAVYLCASSLEGTGYYEQYFGPGTRLTVT.

This clonotype was counted at least ten times. The chain recombines TRBV5-1 with TRBJ2-3, with 7 bases identical to TRBD1. CDR1 and CDR2 from the germline V gene are SGHRS and YFSETQ. With 5 bases clipped from V and 0 bases from J, the junction kept 6 bases outside the gene matches. The CDR3 length is 15 residues. The CDR3 coding sequence is TGCGCCAGCAGAGGGCAGGGGGTTAGCACAGATACGCAGTATTTT. It yields the protein CASRGQGVSTDTQYF.

This clonotype occurred many times. The chain recombines TRBV29-1 with TRBJ2-6, with D uncertain. The V gene's germline CDR1 is SQVTM and CDR2 ANQGSEA. The CDR3 is 14 amino acids. Between the trimmed V and J ends, which lost 3 bases and 1 base, there was a span of 7 bases. The CDR3 protein is CSVDTGSGANVLTF. The CDR3 DNA sequence: TGCAGCGTTGACACCGGTTCTGGGGCCAACGTCCTGACTTTC.

This clonotype has ten or more counts. The genes are TRBV6-1 and TRBJ2-7; maybe TRBD1 (7 bases). The CDR3 consists of 15 residues. Germline assignment: CDR1 MNHNS and CDR2 SASEGT. The V and J ends lost 7 bases and 1 base respectively, with 17 bases between them. The CDR3 nucleotides are TGTGCCAGCAAGATACTGCCAGGGGGGTCCTACGAGCAGTACTTC. This gives the protein CASKILPGGSYEQYF.

At least ten counts were recorded for this clonotype. The chain joins TRBV7-9 to TRBJ2-1; weak D call: TRBD2 (6 bases). Between the trimmed V and J ends, which lost 0 bases and 4 bases, there was a span of 16 bases. The germline CDR1 and CDR2 sequences are SEHNR and FQNEAQ (reference sequence). The CDR3 runs to 17 residues. The CDR3: CASSLARTTRQYNEQFF. CDR3 DNA: TGTGCCAGCAGCTTAGCACGGACTACTCGGCAGTACAATGAGCAGTTCTTC. Filled out from reference TRBV7-9 and TRBJ2-1, the complete variable domain reads DTGVSQNPRHKITKRGQNVTFRCDPISEHNRLYWYRQTLGQGPEFLTYFQNEAQLEKSRLLSDRFSAERPKGSFSTLEIQRTEQGDSAMYLCASSLARTTRQYNEQFFGPGTRLTVL.

This clonotype was observed many times. For the CDR3, the DNA is TGTGCCAGCAGCCAAGATCTAGGCGGTAGAAATCAGCCCCAGCATTTT. Translation gives CASSQDLGGRNQPQHF. The rearrangement uses TRBV4-2 and TRBJ1-5; D uncertain. Germline CDR1 LGHNA, CDR2 YNFKEQ. Trimming removed 0 bases at V and 4 bases at J, with 13 bases between. The length of the CDR3 is 16 residues.

This clonotype has a count of ten or more. The chain uses TRBV7-9 and TRBJ2-1; no clear D gene. The germline V gene encodes CDR1 SEHNR and CDR2 FQNEAQ (reference sequence). The CDR3 contains 12 residues. V shed 4 bases and J shed 8 bases, with 9 bases lying between them. CDR3 sequence reads: CASSSLGDEQFF. The CDR3, as DNA: TGTGCCAGCAGCTCTCTAGGAGATGAGCAGTTCTTC.

This clonotype was seen at least ten times. J is TRBJ2-1 and V is TRBV7-9; 10 bases match TRBD1. CDR1 is SEHNR and CDR2 is FQNEAQ in the germline V gene (reference sequence). V gave up 2 bases and J gave up 7 bases; unmatched junction bases: 5. There are 15 residues in the CDR3. CDR3 nucleotides: TGTGCCAGCAGCTTACTGACAGGGGGCGAGAATGAGCAGTTCTTC. Protein sequence: CASSLLTGGENEQFF.

This clonotype has a count of ten or more. The chain couples TRBV20-1 to TRBJ2-1; TRBD1 might be the D (8 bases). Germline CDR1 reads DFQATT; CDR2 reads SNEGSKA (reference sequence). This CDR3 comprises 13 residues. Trimming left V 6 bases short and J 14 bases short, with 23 bases between. The CDR3 protein is CSAHEGGGQEEFF. DNA for the CDR3: TGCAGTGCCCATGAAGGCGGGGGACAGGAGGAGTTCTTC.

This clonotype appeared many times. The CDR3 loop reads CASSQRDREYYGYTF. The CDR3, as DNA: TGTGCCAGCAGTCAAAGGGACAGGGAGTACTATGGCTACACCTTC. The chain uses TRBV13 and TRBJ1-2; 9 bases agree with TRBD1. This CDR3 has 15 residues. Per the germline V gene, CDR1 is PRHDT and CDR2 is FYEKMQ (reference sequence). With 6 bases clipped from V and 3 bases from J, the junction kept 8 bases outside the gene matches.

This clonotype was detected many times. The chain links TRBV5-1 to TRBJ2-3, with no clear D. V lost 0 bases to trimming and J lost 5 bases, with 7 bases between them. CDR1 is SGHRS and CDR2 is YFSETQ in the germline V gene. This CDR3 spans 13 amino acids. The CDR3 loop reads CASSLGPGDTQYF. CDR3 nucleotide sequence: TGCGCCAGCAGCTTGGGGCCCGGAGATACGCAGTATTTT.

The chain recombines TRBV7-2 with TRBJ2-1; the match to TRBD2 covers 8 bases. The CDR3 is 13 amino acids. The germline CDR1 and CDR2 sequences are SGHTA and FQGNSA. V was pared by 4 bases and J by 15 bases, with 11 bases of the junction left unmatched. Here the CDR3 DNA reads TGTGCCAGCAGCTCTCAAGGGAGCGGGGGTTTGTTCTTC. Amino acid sequence: CASSSQGSGGLFF.

Concerning this clonotype: With a much larger clone just one base away, this may be a read error. The genes are TRBV3-1 and TRBJ2-2; the D is unclear. This CDR3 is 13 amino acids long. V was pared by 7 bases and J by 5 bases, with 11 bases between. Germline V CDR1 and CDR2: LGHDT, YNNKEL (reference sequence). CDR3: CASIHSETGELFF. In nucleotides, the CDR3 is TGTGCCAGCATCCACTCAGAGACCGGGGAGCTGTTTTTT.

This clonotype was observed at least ten times. V usage is TRBV20-1 and J usage is TRBJ1-5; D remains unclear. The V gene's germline CDR1 is DFQATT and CDR2 SNEGSKA (reference sequence). This CDR3 is 14 amino acids long. The germline V and J ends were trimmed by 1 base and 6 bases, with 13 bases remaining between them. The CDR3 DNA reads as TGCAGTGCTAGAGTGGGGTCGGAAGGTCAGCCCCAGCATTTT. It is translated as CSARVGSEGQPQHF.

The sample holds a few counts of this clonotype. The rearrangement links TRBV18 to TRBJ2-4; 7 bases line up with TRBD2. CDR1 is KGHSH, CDR2 LQKENI, per germline. The CDR3 has 15 residues. V lost 0 bases, J lost 7 bases, and 6 bases stayed unmatched. CDR3 sequence: CASSPPGTTRNIQYF. CDR3 nucleotide sequence: TGTGCCAGCTCACCACCTGGGACTACGCGGAACATTCAGTACTTC.

This clonotype was found many times. The chain joins TRBV12-3 or TRBV12-4 to TRBJ2-3; D is possibly TRBD1 (5 bases). The CDR3 has 14 residues. Trimming took 6 bases from V and 1 from J, leaving 11 bases between them. The CDR3 nucleotides read TGTGCCAGCAGCCCTCTAGGGGGCACAGATACGCAGTATTTT. This translates into CASSPLGGTDTQYF.